This TCR beta chain was obtained from a study of cytomegalovirus exposure and HLA in healthy donors. Study-wide context: Approximately 190 million T cells yielded around 100 million unique TCR beta sequences, as an earlier analysis found.

Germline assignment: CDR1 MRHNA and CDR2 SNTAGT. The V and J ends lost 4 bases and 8 bases, in that order; junction bases with no gene match: 4. This CDR3 region has 13 residues. The PCR was carried out with 60 Vbeta primers and 13 Jbeta primers. Data came from immunoSEQ multiplex PCR; TCRdb stores just in-frame clones and leaves some out. The sample contains some 200,000 clones, 80% to 85% of which appear only once. Sequences were obtained from PBMCs. The rearrangement links TRBV6-4 to TRBJ1-4; the match to TRBD1 covers 7 bases. The TCR originated in a man aged 35 to 55 in good health and CMV-seropositive. The DNA for the CDR3 is TGTGCCAGCAGTGCAGACAGGGCAGAAAAACTGTTTTTT. Protein sequence: CASSADRAEKLFF.